Listed below are T cell receptor beta chains from one sample, sequenced in a study of low-dose radiotherapy and immunotherapy resistance in tumors. TCRdb itself ran the reads through MiXCR, one entry per CDR3 protein. The data show 65,000 to 100,000 distinct CDR3 sequences, 15% to 20% seen once. Sequenced here: PBMCs, sampled before treatment. The receptor source for this set is a male donor with prostate cancer. The CDR3 runs from the conserved cysteine through the conserved F or W. D genes are given only for firm matches. Where a row states a size, it is once, few, many or the class of an expanded clone; other rows omit it.

v_call: TRBV12-3/TRBV12-4; d_call: .; clone_size: many; j_call: TRBJ2-1; cdr3_aa: CASSSPDSRLGHNEQFF; cdr3_nt: TGTGCCAGCAGTTCCCCTGACAGCCGCCTAGGACACAATGAGCAGTTCTTC
v_call: TRBV11-2; d_call: .; clone_size: many; j_call: TRBJ2-7; cdr3_aa: CASSYRGAFYEQYF; cdr3_nt: TGTGCCAGCAGCTATCGGGGGGCTTTCTACGAGCAGTACTTC
v_call: TRBV5-5; d_call: TRBD1; clone_size: few; j_call: TRBJ2-3; cdr3_aa: CASIRIQGAGTDTQYF; cdr3_nt: TGTGCCAGCATCCGGATACAGGGGGCTGGCACAGATACGCAGTATTTT
v_call: TRBV9; d_call: .; clone_size: .; j_call: TRBJ1-6; cdr3_aa: CASTEGGAANSPLHF; cdr3_nt: TGTGCCAGCACCGAGGGGGGTGCGGCGAATTCACCCCTCCACTTT
v_call: TRBV11-2; d_call: .; clone_size: many; j_call: TRBJ1-5; cdr3_aa: CASSPRESNQPQHF; cdr3_nt: TGTGCCAGCAGTCCGCGGGAGAGCAATCAGCCCCAGCATTTT
v_call: TRBV4-1; d_call: TRBD1; clone_size: many; j_call: TRBJ1-2; cdr3_aa: CASSQQGDYYGYTF; cdr3_nt: TGCGCCAGCAGCCAACAGGGGGATTACTATGGCTACACCTTC
v_call: TRBV9; d_call: .; clone_size: many; j_call: TRBJ2-1; cdr3_aa: CASSVEGRNEQFF; cdr3_nt: TGTGCCAGCAGCGTAGAGGGTAGGAATGAGCAGTTCTTC
v_call: TRBV20-1; d_call: TRBD2; clone_size: many; j_call: TRBJ2-2; cdr3_aa: CSARPSGGISYGNTGELFF; cdr3_nt: TGCAGTGCTAGACCGTCGGGGGGAATATCCTATGGGAACACCGGGGAGCTGTTTTTT
v_call: TRBV12-3/TRBV12-4; d_call: .; clone_size: many; j_call: TRBJ2-3; cdr3_aa: CASRTGTTAYTQYF; cdr3_nt: TGTGCCAGCAGGACCGGGACAACCGCTTATACGCAGTATTTT
v_call: TRBV27; d_call: .; clone_size: many; j_call: TRBJ2-1; cdr3_aa: CASSLGRGSEQFF; cdr3_nt: TGTGCCAGCAGTCTCGGTAGAGGCAGTGAGCAGTTCTTC
v_call: TRBV5-1; d_call: .; clone_size: many; j_call: TRBJ2-1; cdr3_aa: CASSPRGGLYNEQFF; cdr3_nt: TGCGCCAGCAGCCCCCGTGGGGGGCTCTACAATGAGCAGTTCTTC
v_call: TRBV7-9; d_call: .; clone_size: many; j_call: TRBJ1-2; cdr3_aa: CASSRPEGDPNYGYTF; cdr3_nt: TGTGCCAGCAGCCGCCCAGAAGGGGACCCAAACTATGGCTACACCTTC
v_call: TRBV5-5; d_call: TRBD1; clone_size: few; j_call: TRBJ1-4; cdr3_aa: CASSSPPGQGVEKLFF; cdr3_nt: TGTGCCAGCAGCTCGCCACCGGGACAGGGGGTTGAAAAACTGTTTTTT
v_call: TRBV11-2; d_call: .; clone_size: .; j_call: TRBJ2-7; cdr3_aa: CASSLSVGEQYF; cdr3_nt: TGTGCCAGCAGCTTAAGTGTTGGCGAGCAGTACTTC
v_call: TRBV4-1; d_call: .; clone_size: .; j_call: TRBJ1-2; cdr3_aa: CASSTVQSPSYGYTF; cdr3_nt: TGCGCCAGCAGCACCGTCCAGTCCCCGTCCTATGGCTACACCTTC
v_call: TRBV13; d_call: TRBD2; clone_size: many; j_call: TRBJ2-1; cdr3_aa: CASRPTSGGAFYNEQFF; cdr3_nt: TGTGCCAGCAGGCCGACTAGCGGGGGGGCCTTCTACAATGAGCAGTTCTTC
v_call: TRBV10-3; d_call: .; clone_size: many; j_call: TRBJ2-7; cdr3_aa: CAISESKRAYEQYF; cdr3_nt: TGTGCCATCAGTGAGTCGAAGAGGGCCTACGAGCAGTACTTC
v_call: TRBV5-1; d_call: .; clone_size: many; j_call: TRBJ2-7; cdr3_aa: CASKFEGDEQYF; cdr3_nt: TGCGCCAGCAAATTTGAGGGCGACGAGCAGTACTTC
v_call: TRBV7-2; d_call: TRBD2; clone_size: many; j_call: TRBJ2-2; cdr3_aa: CASSSAPGLAGGGTGELFF; cdr3_nt: TGTGCCAGCAGCTCAGCTCCGGGACTAGCGGGGGGCGGGACCGGGGAGCTGTTTTTT
v_call: TRBV3-1; d_call: .; clone_size: many; j_call: TRBJ2-5; cdr3_aa: CASSQGGGAGETQYF; cdr3_nt: TGTGCCAGCAGCCAAGGTGGGGGGGCAGGAGAGACCCAGTACTTC
v_call: TRBV3-1; d_call: TRBD1; clone_size: many; j_call: TRBJ2-1; cdr3_aa: CASSQDRGTEQFF; cdr3_nt: TGTGCCAGCAGTCAGGACAGGGGGACTGAGCAGTTCTTC
v_call: TRBV29-1; d_call: TRBD2; clone_size: many; j_call: TRBJ2-7; cdr3_aa: CSVEVPGGAYEQYF; cdr3_nt: TGCAGCGTTGAAGTCCCCGGGGGGGCCTACGAGCAGTACTTC
v_call: TRBV7-2; d_call: TRBD2; clone_size: many; j_call: TRBJ2-2; cdr3_aa: CASSRGGGNTGELFF; cdr3_nt: TGTGCCAGCAGCCGCGGGGGAGGGAACACCGGGGAGCTGTTTTTT
v_call: TRBV11-2; d_call: TRBD1; clone_size: many; j_call: TRBJ1-2; cdr3_aa: CASSSGQGRNGYTF; cdr3_nt: TGTGCCAGCAGCTCGGGACAGGGACGAAATGGCTACACCTTC
v_call: TRBV10-2; d_call: .; clone_size: .; j_call: TRBJ2-1; cdr3_aa: CASWYPAAHEQFF; cdr3_nt: TGCGCCAGCTGGTACCCGGCGGCTCATGAGCAGTTCTTC
v_call: TRBV20-1; d_call: TRBD2; clone_size: .; j_call: TRBJ2-5; cdr3_aa: CSARGGTEQETQYF; cdr3_nt: TGCAGTGCTAGGGGAGGGACGGAGCAAGAGACCCAGTACTTC
v_call: TRBV2; d_call: .; clone_size: many; j_call: TRBJ2-5; cdr3_aa: CASSGTASQETQYF; cdr3_nt: TGTGCCAGCAGTGGGACAGCCTCCCAAGAGACCCAGTACTTC
v_call: TRBV28; d_call: .; clone_size: many; j_call: TRBJ1-2; cdr3_aa: CASSSPLARNYGYTF; cdr3_nt: TGTGCCAGCAGTTCTCCCCTCGCACGGAACTATGGCTACACCTTC
v_call: TRBV7-9; d_call: TRBD2; clone_size: many; j_call: TRBJ2-3; cdr3_aa: CASSLPYGLAGQRGTDTQYF; cdr3_nt: TGTGCCAGCAGCTTACCGTATGGGCTAGCGGGCCAAAGAGGGACAGATACGCAGTATTTT
v_call: TRBV29-1; d_call: .; clone_size: many; j_call: TRBJ2-2; cdr3_aa: CSVRTANTGELFF; cdr3_nt: TGCAGCGTTCGAACAGCGAACACCGGGGAGCTGTTTTTT
v_call: TRBV6-8; d_call: .; clone_size: many; j_call: TRBJ1-3; cdr3_aa: CASSYGGRGTGNTIYF; cdr3_nt: TGTGCCAGCAGTTACGGGGGAAGGGGAACTGGAAACACCATATATTTT
v_call: TRBV25-1; d_call: .; clone_size: many; j_call: TRBJ2-7; cdr3_aa: CASSDRLDEQYF; cdr3_nt: TGTGCCAGCAGTGACCGATTGGACGAGCAGTACTTC
v_call: TRBV11-2; d_call: TRBD2; clone_size: many; j_call: TRBJ2-1; cdr3_aa: CAGAGVDNEQFF; cdr3_nt: TGTGCCGGAGCGGGGGTGGACAATGAGCAGTTCTTC
v_call: TRBV3-1; d_call: .; clone_size: many; j_call: TRBJ1-1; cdr3_aa: CASSLRPGEAFF; cdr3_nt: TGTGCCAGCAGCCTACGGCCGGGTGAAGCTTTCTTT
v_call: TRBV30; d_call: .; clone_size: many; j_call: TRBJ1-2; cdr3_aa: CAWSERGDGYTF; cdr3_nt: TGTGCCTGGAGTGAGAGGGGCGATGGCTACACCTTC
v_call: TRBV20-1; d_call: .; clone_size: many; j_call: TRBJ1-6; cdr3_aa: CSARDAESSYNSPLHF; cdr3_nt: TGCAGTGCTAGAGATGCCGAGAGCTCCTATAATTCACCCCTCCACTTT
v_call: TRBV7-2; d_call: .; clone_size: many; j_call: TRBJ2-1; cdr3_aa: CASSYQGGPPLDEQFF; cdr3_nt: TGTGCCAGCAGCTATCAAGGGGGGCCCCCTCTTGATGAGCAGTTCTTC
v_call: TRBV6-6; d_call: TRBD1; clone_size: many; j_call: TRBJ2-7; cdr3_aa: CASSQLDRDSYEQYF; cdr3_nt: TGTGCCAGCAGTCAACTGGACAGGGACTCCTACGAGCAGTACTTC
v_call: TRBV19; d_call: .; clone_size: many; j_call: TRBJ1-2; cdr3_aa: CASSMGDSNYGYTF; cdr3_nt: TGTGCCAGTAGTATGGGAGACAGTAACTATGGCTACACCTTC
v_call: TRBV6-5; d_call: .; clone_size: .; j_call: TRBJ2-7; cdr3_aa: CASSYSTGAGTGQYF; cdr3_nt: TGTGCCAGCAGTTACTCGACGGGGGCCGGCACTGGGCAGTACTTC
v_call: TRBV2; d_call: TRBD1; clone_size: .; j_call: TRBJ2-4; cdr3_aa: CASVRGLAKNIQYF; cdr3_nt: TGTGCCAGCGTCAGGGGGCTAGCCAAAAACATTCAGTACTTC
v_call: TRBV15; d_call: .; clone_size: many; j_call: TRBJ1-4; cdr3_aa: CATSRVPWTENEKLFF; cdr3_nt: TGTGCCACCAGCAGAGTTCCCTGGACAGAGAATGAAAAACTGTTTTTT
v_call: TRBV10-3; d_call: .; clone_size: many; j_call: TRBJ2-3; cdr3_aa: CAISPRDEGDTQYF; cdr3_nt: TGTGCCATCAGCCCACGGGACGAAGGGGATACGCAGTATTTT
v_call: TRBV7-9; d_call: .; clone_size: many; j_call: TRBJ2-2; cdr3_aa: CASSYRRGFSGELFF; cdr3_nt: TGTGCCAGCAGCTACCGACGGGGGTTTAGCGGGGAGCTGTTTTTT